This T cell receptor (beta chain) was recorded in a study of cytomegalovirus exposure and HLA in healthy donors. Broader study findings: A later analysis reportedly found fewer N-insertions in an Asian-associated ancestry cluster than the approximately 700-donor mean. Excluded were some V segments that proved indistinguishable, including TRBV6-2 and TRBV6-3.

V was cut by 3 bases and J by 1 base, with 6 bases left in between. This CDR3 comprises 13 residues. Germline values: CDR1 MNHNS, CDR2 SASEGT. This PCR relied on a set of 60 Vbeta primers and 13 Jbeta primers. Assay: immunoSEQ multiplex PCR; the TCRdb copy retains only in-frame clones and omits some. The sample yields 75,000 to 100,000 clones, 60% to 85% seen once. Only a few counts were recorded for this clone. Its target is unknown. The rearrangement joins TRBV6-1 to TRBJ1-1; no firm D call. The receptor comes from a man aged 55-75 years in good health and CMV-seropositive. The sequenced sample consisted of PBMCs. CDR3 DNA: TGTGCCAGCAGTGACCGGAGGAACACTGAAGCTTTCTTT. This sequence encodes CASSDRRNTEAFF.